This TCR beta chain comes out of a study of cytomegalovirus exposure and HLA in healthy donors. Study as a whole: HLA-typed donors were the source of some 85 million unique TCRs, which an early data release held. Study results and caveats: Analysis was performed later, and it showed HLA-associated TCR beta chains to be more clonally expanded than equally common others. It was confirmed in vitro that a few of the CMV-associated chains were specific for CMV antigens.

Trimming removed 7 bases from V and 6 bases from J; junction bases left unmatched: 9. From germline, CDR1 is SQVTM and CDR2 ANQGSEA. The CDR3 is made up of 15 amino acids. The PCR was carried out with 60 Vbeta primers and 13 Jbeta primers. Sequenced by immunoSEQ multiplex PCR; TCRdb stores in-frame clones only, minus some. The table includes under 55,000 clones, 73% detected once. Healthy individuals who donated bone marrow served as the donors. Points on this clone: Its antigen is unidentified.

This sequence was found in a man younger than 35 in good health and CMV-seronegative. The sequencing input was PBMCs. The chain carries TRBV29-1 and TRBJ2-6; TRBD1 aligns across 10 bases. DNA for the CDR3: TGCAGCGCCTCGGACAGGGGGTTAGAGGCCAACGTCCTGACTTTC. Residues: CSASDRGLEANVLTF.